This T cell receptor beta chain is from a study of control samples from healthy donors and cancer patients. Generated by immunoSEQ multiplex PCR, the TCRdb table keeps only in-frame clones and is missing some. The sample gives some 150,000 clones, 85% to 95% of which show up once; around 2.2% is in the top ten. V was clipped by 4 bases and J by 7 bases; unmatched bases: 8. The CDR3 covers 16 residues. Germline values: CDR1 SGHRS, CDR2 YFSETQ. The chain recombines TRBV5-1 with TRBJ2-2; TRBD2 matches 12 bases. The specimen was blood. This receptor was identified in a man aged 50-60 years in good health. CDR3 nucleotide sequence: TGCGCCAGCAGCCCCAGACTAGCGGGAGTGGTCGGGGAGCTGTTTTTT. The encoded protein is CASSPRLAGVVGELFF.